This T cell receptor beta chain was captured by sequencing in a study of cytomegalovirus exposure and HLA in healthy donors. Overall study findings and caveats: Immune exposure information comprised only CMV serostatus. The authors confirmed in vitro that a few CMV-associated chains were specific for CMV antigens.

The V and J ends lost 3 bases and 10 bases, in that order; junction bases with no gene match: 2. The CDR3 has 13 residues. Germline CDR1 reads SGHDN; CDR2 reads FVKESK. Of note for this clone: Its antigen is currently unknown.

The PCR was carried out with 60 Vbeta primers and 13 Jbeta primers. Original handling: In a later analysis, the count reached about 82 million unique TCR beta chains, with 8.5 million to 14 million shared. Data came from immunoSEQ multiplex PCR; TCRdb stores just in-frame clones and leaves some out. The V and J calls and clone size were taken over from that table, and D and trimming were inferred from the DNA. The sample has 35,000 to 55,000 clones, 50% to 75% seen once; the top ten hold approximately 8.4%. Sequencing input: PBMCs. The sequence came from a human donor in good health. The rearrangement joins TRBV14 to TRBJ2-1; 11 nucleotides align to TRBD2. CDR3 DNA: TGTGCCAGCAGCCAGTCTAGCGGGGGGGAGCAGTTCTTC. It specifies CASSQSSGGEQFF.